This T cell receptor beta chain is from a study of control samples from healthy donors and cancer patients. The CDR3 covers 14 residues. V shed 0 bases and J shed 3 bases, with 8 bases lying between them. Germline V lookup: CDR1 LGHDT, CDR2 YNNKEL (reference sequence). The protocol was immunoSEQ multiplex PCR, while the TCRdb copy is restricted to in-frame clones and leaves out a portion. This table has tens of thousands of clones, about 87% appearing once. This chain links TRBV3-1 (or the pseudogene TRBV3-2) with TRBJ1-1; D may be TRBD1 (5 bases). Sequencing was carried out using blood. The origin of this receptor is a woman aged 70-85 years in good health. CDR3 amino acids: CASSQDTGDTEAFF. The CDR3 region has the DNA TGTGCCAGCAGCCAAGATACGGGGGACACTGAAGCTTTCTTT.